This entry features one T cell receptor beta chain sequence. Its specificity is unknown. As processed by the authors: The study's classifier, a distant-metastasis tool for papillary thyroid cancer, was built using CDR3 differences across clinicopathological groups. TCRdb reprocessed the PCR reads using MiXCR. The V and J calls and clone size come from TCRdb's table, not from the authors' own analysis. This table has 15,000 to 20,000 clones, around 30% appearing once. No treatment of any kind had been given to any patient before thyroid surgery. Trimming took 0 bases from V and 9 from J, leaving 19 bases between them. Germline CDR1 SGHRS, CDR2 YFSETQ. The CDR3 consists of 15 residues. The data are from a study of metastatic and nonmetastatic thyroid tumors. Study in general: Repertoires from malignant and benign thyroid patients were compared across blood and tumor or nodule tissue.

Findings of the study overall: TCR beta diversity was reportedly significantly higher in malignant thyroid tumors than benign nodules, in blood and tumor.

The chain uses TRBV5-1 and TRBJ2-7; either TRBD1 or TRBD2 may supply D (5 bases each). This receptor was obtained from a female donor with papillary thyroid cancer or a benign thyroid nodule (not recorded which). Some clones in this sample may be carry-over from other donors' samples. The sequenced sample consisted of tumor tissue. CDR3 nucleotides: TGCGCCAGCAGCTTGGGTGGGACGGATCTACGATGGCAGTACTTC. Residues: CASSLGGTDLRWQYF.